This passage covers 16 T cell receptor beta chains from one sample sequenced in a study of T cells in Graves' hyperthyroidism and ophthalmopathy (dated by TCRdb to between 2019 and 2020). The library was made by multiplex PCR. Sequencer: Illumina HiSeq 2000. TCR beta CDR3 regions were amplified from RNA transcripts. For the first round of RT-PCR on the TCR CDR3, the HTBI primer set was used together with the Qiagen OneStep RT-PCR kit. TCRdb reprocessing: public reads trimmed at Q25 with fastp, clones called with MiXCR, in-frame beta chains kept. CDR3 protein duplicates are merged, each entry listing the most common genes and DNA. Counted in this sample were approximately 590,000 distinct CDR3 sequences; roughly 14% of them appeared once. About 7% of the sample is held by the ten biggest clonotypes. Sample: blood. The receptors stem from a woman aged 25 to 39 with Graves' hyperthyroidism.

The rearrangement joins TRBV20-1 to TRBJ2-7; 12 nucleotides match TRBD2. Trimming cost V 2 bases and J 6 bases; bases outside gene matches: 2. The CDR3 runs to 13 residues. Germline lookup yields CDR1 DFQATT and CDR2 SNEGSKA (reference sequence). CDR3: CSARLAGGREQYF. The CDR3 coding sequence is TGCAGTGCTAGACTAGCGGGAGGGCGCGAGCAGTACTTC.

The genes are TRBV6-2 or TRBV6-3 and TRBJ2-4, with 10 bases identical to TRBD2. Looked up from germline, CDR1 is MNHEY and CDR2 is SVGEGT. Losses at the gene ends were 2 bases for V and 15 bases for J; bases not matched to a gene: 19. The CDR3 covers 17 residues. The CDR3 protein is CASSYTHGLAAGILPYF. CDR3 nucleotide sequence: TGTGCCAGCAGTTACACCCATGGACTAGCGGCTGGGATTTTACCGTACTTC.

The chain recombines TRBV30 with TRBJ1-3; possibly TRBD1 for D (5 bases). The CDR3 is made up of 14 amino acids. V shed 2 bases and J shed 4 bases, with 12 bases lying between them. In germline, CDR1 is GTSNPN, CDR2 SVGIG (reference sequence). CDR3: CAWSPGGYGNTIYF. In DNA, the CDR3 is TGTGCCTGGAGTCCCGGGGGGTACGGAAACACCATATATTTT.

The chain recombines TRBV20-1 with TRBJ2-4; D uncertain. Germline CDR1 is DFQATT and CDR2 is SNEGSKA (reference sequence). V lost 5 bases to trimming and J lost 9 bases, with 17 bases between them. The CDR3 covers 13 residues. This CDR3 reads CSAGIPAGGIQYF. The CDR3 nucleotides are TGCAGTGCTGGGATTCCTGCAGGCGGCATTCAGTACTTC.

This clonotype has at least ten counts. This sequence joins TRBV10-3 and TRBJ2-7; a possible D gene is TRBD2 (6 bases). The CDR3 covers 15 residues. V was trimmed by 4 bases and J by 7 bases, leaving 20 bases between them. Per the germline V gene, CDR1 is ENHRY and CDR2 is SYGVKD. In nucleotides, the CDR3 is TGTGCCATCAGTGGGGGGAGGCCCAGGGTTGGAGAGCAGTACTTC. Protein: CAISGGRPRVGEQYF.

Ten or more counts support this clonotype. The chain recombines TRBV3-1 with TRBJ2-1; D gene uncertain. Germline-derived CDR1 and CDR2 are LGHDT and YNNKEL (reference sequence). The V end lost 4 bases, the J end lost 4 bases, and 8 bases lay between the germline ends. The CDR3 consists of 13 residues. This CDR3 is CASSLDPYNEQFF. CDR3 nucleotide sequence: TGTGCCAGCAGCCTAGACCCGTACAATGAGCAGTTCTTC.

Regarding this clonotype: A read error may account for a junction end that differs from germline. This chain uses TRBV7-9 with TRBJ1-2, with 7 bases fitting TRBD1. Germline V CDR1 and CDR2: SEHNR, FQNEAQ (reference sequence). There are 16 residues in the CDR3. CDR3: CASSQATGTANYGYTF. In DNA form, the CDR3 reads TGCGCCAGCAGCCAGGCTACCGGGACAGCCAACTATGGCTACACCTTC.

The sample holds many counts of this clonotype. The CDR3 DNA reads as TGTGCCAGCAGCCCAAATCCAGGGGGAACGGAGCAGTTCTTC. Translation gives CASSPNPGGTEQFF. This sequence joins TRBV7-6 and TRBJ2-1; 7 bases align to TRBD1. The CDR3 spans 14 residues. The V segment lost 5 bases and the J segment 10 bases; nucleotides outside the gene matches: 11. Germline lookup yields CDR1 SGHVS and CDR2 FNYEAQ.

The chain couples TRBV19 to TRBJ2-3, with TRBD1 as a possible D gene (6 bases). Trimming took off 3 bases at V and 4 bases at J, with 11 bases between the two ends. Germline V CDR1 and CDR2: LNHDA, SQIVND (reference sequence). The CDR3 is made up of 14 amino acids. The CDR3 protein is CASSIGGLADTQYF. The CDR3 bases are TGTGCCAGTAGTATTGGGGGCTTGGCAGATACGCAGTATTTT.

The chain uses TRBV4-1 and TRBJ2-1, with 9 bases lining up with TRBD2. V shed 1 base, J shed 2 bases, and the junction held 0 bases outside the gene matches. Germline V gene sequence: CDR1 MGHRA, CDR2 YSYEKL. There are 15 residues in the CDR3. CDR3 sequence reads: CASSQASGTYNEQFF. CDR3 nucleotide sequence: TGCGCCAGCAGCCAAGCTAGCGGGACCTACAATGAGCAGTTCTTC.

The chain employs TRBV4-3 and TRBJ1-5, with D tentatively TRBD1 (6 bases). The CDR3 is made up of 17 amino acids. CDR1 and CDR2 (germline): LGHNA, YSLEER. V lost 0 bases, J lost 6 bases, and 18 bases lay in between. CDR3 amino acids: CASSQEVQGPVSQPQHF. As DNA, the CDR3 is TGCGCCAGCAGCCAAGAGGTACAGGGACCCGTGAGTCAGCCCCAGCATTTT.

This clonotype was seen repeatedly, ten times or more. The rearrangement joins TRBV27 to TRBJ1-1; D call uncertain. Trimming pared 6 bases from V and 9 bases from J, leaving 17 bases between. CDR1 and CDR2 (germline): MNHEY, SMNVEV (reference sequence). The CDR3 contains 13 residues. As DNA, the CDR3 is TGTGCCAGCAGCCAGACGTGGAGGGTAAAAGCTTTCTTT. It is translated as CASSQTWRVKAFF.

The CDR3: CASSFSDMGEKLFF. In DNA form, the CDR3 reads TGCGCCAGCAGCTTCTCCGACATGGGAGAAAAACTGTTTTTT. The chain uses TRBV5-1 and TRBJ1-4; D unclear. Germline assignment: CDR1 SGHRS and CDR2 YFSETQ. V was cut by 2 bases and J by 8 bases, with 13 bases left in between. The CDR3 runs to 14 residues.

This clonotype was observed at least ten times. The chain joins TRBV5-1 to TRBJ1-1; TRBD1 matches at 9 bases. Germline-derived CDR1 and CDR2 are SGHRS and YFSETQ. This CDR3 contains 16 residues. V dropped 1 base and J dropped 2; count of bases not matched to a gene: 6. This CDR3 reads CASSLMGTGTNTEAFF. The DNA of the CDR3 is TGCGCCAGCAGCTTGATGGGGACAGGGACAAACACTGAAGCTTTCTTT.

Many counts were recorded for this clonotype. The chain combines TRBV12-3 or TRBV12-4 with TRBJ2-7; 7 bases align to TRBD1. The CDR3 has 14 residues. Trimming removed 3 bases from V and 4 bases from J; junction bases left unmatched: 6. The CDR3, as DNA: TGTGCCAGCAGTTTCTCGGGACAGACTTACGAGCAGTACTTC. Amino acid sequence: CASSFSGQTYEQYF.

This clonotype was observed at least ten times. The CDR3 loop reads CASSPKTAYNEQFF. The CDR3 DNA reads as TGTGCCAGCAGTCCTAAGACAGCTTACAATGAGCAGTTCTTC. V gene TRBV27 combines with J gene TRBJ2-1; D is perhaps TRBD1 (5 bases). Germline CDR1 is MNHEY and CDR2 is SMNVEV (reference sequence). The V end lost 5 bases, the J end lost 4 bases, and 12 bases lay between the germline ends. CDR3 length equals 14 residues.